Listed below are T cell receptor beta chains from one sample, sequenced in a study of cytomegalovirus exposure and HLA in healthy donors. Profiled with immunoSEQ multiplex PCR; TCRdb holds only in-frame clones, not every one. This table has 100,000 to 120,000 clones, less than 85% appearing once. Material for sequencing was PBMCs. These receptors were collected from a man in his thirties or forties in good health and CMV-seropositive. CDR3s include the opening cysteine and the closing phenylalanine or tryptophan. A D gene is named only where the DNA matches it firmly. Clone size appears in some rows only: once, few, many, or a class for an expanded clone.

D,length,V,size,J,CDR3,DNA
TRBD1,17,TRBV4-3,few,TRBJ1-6,CASSQGGTGTYNSPLHF,TGCGCCAGCAGCCAGGGGGGGACAGGCACCTATAATTCACCCCTCCACTTT
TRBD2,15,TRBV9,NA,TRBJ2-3,CASSVLAGGTDAQYF,TGTGCCAGCAGCGTATTAGCGGGGGGAACAGATGCGCAGTATTTT
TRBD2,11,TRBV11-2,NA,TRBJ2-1,CASSLRGEQFF,TGTGCCAGCAGCTTGCGGGGGGAGCAGTTCTTC
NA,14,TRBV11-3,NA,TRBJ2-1,CASSGGPEYNEQFF,TGTGCCAGCAGCGGCGGGCCCGAGTACAATGAGCAGTTCTTC
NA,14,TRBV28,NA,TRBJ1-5,CASSPQPSTAPQHF,TGTGCCAGCAGTCCCCAACCCTCGACTGCGCCCCAGCATTTT
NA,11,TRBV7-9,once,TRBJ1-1,CASSSNTEAFF,TGTGCCAGCAGCTCTAACACTGAAGCTTTCTTT
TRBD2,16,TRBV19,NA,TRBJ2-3,CASSFETSGGRLTQYF,TGTGCCAGTAGTTTCGAGACTAGCGGGGGGCGCTTGACGCAGTATTTT
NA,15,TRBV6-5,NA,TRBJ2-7,CASSYSGTMPYEQYF,TGTGCCAGCAGTTACTCGGGCACGATGCCCTACGAGCAGTACTTC
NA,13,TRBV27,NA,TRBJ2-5,CASSLSRAGTQYF,TGTGCCAGCAGTTTGAGCAGGGCCGGGACCCAGTACTTC
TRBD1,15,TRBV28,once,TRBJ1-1,CASWGETGVRTEAFF,TGTGCCAGCTGGGGGGAGACAGGGGTTCGGACTGAAGCTTTCTTT
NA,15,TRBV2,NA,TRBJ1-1,CASSPRAGLNTEAFF,TGTGCCAGCAGTCCGAGGGCAGGACTCAACACTGAAGCTTTCTTT
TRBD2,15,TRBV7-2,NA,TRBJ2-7,CASSLWTSGGIEQYF,TGTGCCAGCAGCCTCTGGACTAGCGGGGGTATTGAGCAGTACTTC
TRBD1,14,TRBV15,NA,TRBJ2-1,CATSRDRVYNEQFF,TGTGCCACCAGCAGGGACAGGGTGTACAATGAGCAGTTCTTC
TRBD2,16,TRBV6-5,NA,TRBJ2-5,CASSYSGGGNQETQYF,TGTGCCAGCAGTTACTCTGGCGGGGGAAACCAAGAGACCCAGTACTTC
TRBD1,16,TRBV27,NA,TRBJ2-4,CASSPRTGIGKNIQYF,TGTGCCAGCAGTCCCCGGACAGGGATCGGCAAAAACATTCAGTACTTC
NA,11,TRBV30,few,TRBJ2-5,CAWSAPVAQYF,TGTGCCTGGAGTGCCCCAGTCGCCCAGTACTTC
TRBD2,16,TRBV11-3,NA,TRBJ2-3,CASSRSGGVSTDTQYF,TGTGCCAGCAGCCGTTCCGGGGGGGTAAGCACAGATACGCAGTATTTT
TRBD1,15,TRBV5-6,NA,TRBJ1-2,CASSLDRVRGHGYTF,TGTGCCAGCAGCCTTGACAGGGTACGGGGGCATGGCTACACCTTC
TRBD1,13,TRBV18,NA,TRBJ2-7,CASSPQTGNEQYF,TGTGCCAGCTCACCACAGACAGGGAACGAGCAGTACTTC
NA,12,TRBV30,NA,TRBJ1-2,CAWSIGLEGYTF,TGTGCCTGGAGTATCGGACTGGAGGGCTACACCTTC
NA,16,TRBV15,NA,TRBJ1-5,CATSRASLVSNQPQHF,TGTGCCACCAGCAGAGCCTCTCTAGTTAGCAATCAGCCCCAGCATTTT
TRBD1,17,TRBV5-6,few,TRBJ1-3,CASSLGQGLFSGNTIYF,TGTGCCAGCAGCTTGGGACAGGGACTCTTCTCTGGAAACACCATATATTTT
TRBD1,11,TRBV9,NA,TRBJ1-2,CASSRTGVPTF,TGTGCCAGCAGCAGAACAGGGGTCCCCACCTTC
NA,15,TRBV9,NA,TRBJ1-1,CASSVGGVENTEAFF,TGTGCCAGCAGCGTAGGCGGGGTTGAGAACACTGAAGCTTTCTTT
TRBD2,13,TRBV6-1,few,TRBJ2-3,CASSEGLAPPQYF,TGTGCCAGCAGTGAAGGACTAGCGCCCCCCCAGTATTTT
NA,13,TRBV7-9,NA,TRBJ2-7,CASSGGTVGEQYF,TGTGCCAGCTCGGGCGGGACAGTCGGGGAGCAGTACTTC
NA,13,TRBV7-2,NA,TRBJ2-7,CASSLEAGYEQYF,TGTGCCAGCAGCTTAGAGGCGGGGTACGAGCAGTACTTC
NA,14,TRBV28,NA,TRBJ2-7,CASTLIGSSYEQYF,TGTGCCAGCACCCTAATCGGTTCCTCCTACGAGCAGTACTTC
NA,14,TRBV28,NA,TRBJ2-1,CASGTQSSYNEQFF,TGTGCCAGCGGGACTCAGAGCTCCTACAATGAGCAGTTCTTC
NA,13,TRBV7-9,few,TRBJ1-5,CASSSKSNQPQHF,TGTGCCAGCAGCTCCAAAAGCAATCAGCCCCAGCATTTT
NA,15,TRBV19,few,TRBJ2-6,CASSTAGSGANVLTF,TGTGCCAGTAGTACCGCGGGCAGTGGGGCCAACGTCCTGACTTTC
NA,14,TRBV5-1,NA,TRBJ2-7,CASSPVGPPYEQYF,TGCGCCAGCAGCCCTGTGGGCCCGCCCTACGAGCAGTACTTC
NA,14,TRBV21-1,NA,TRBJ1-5,CASSKRGCNQPQHF,TGTGCCAGCAGCAAACGGGGGTGCAATCAGCCCCAGCATTTT
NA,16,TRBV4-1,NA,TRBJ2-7,CASSQGPGGMAYEQYF,TGCGCCAGCAGCCAAGGACCTGGGGGCATGGCTTACGAGCAGTACTTC
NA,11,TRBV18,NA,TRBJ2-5,CAPSGSETQYF,TGTGCCCCCTCGGGGAGTGAGACCCAGTACTTC
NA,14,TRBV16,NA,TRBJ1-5,CASSRSGDNQPQHF,TGTGCCAGCAGCCGATCAGGGGACAATCAGCCCCAGCATTTT
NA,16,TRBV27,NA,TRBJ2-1,CASSLSSAVDYNEQFF,TGTGCCAGCAGTTTATCGTCAGCGGTCGACTACAATGAGCAGTTCTTC
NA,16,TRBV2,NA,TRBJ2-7,CATHLGRRAEAYEQYF,TGTGCCACCCATCTCGGGCGGCGGGCCGAAGCCTACGAGCAGTACTTC
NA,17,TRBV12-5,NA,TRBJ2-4,CASGLVSRVIAKNIQYF,TGTGCTAGTGGTTTGGTAAGTCGGGTGATAGCCAAAAACATTCAGTACTTC
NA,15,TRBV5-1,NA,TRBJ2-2,CASSSNRVESGELFF,TGCGCCAGCAGCTCCAACAGGGTAGAGTCCGGGGAGCTGTTTTTT
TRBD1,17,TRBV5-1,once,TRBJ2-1,CASSATGGAASYNEQFF,TGCGCCAGCAGCGCAACAGGGGGCGCAGCGTCCTACAATGAGCAGTTCTTC
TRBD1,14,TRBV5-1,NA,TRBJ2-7,CASSPGTGVSEQYF,TGCGCCAGCAGCCCCGGGACAGGGGTATCAGAGCAGTACTTC
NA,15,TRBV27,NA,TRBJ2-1,CASSLFSLASNEQFF,TGTGCCAGCAGTTTATTCAGCCTAGCGTCCAATGAGCAGTTCTTC
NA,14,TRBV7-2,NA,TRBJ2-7,CASSSQGGSYEQYF,TGTGCCAGCAGCTCCCAAGGGGGCTCCTACGAGCAGTACTTC
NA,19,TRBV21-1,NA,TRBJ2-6,CASSKARVGGGGGANVLTF,TGTGCCAGCAGCAAGGCCAGAGTGGGGGGAGGCGGTGGGGCCAACGTCCTGACTTTC
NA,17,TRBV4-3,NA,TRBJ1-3,CASSQDPGTSSGNTIYF,TGCGCCAGCAGCCAAGATCCAGGGACAAGCTCTGGAAACACCATATATTTT
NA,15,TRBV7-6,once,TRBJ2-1,CASSTQGSSYNEQFF,TGTGCCAGCAGCACACAGGGAAGCTCCTACAATGAGCAGTTCTTC
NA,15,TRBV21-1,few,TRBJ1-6,CASSTYRESDSPLHF,TGTGCCAGCAGCACGTACAGGGAATCCGATTCACCCCTCCACTTT
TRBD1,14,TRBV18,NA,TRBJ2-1,CASCGQGGYDEQFF,TGTGCCAGCTGTGGACAGGGGGGTTACGATGAGCAGTTCTTC
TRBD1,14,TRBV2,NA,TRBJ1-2,CASSEGQGDYGYTF,TGTGCCAGCAGTGAAGGACAGGGGGACTATGGCTACACCTTC
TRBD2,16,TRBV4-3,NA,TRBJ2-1,CASSPVAGGAGGEQFF,TGCGCCAGCAGCCCAGTCGCGGGGGGGGCAGGGGGTGAGCAGTTCTTC
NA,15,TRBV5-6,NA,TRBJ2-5,CASSPSLGLQETQYF,TGTGCCAGCAGCCCCTCTCTGGGCCTACAAGAGACCCAGTACTTC
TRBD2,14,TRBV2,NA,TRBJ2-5,CASRRGEGSETQYF,TGTGCCAGCAGGCGGGGGGAGGGGTCAGAGACCCAGTACTTC
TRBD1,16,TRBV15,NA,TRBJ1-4,CATSRDRGTGDEKLFF,TGTGCCACCAGCAGAGATCGCGGGACAGGGGATGAAAAACTGTTTTTT
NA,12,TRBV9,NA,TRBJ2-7,CASSGQSYEQYF,TGTGCCAGCAGCGGACAGTCCTACGAGCAGTACTTC
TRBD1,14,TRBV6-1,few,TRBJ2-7,CASSPRDRGHEQYF,TGTGCCAGCAGTCCCCGGGACAGGGGCCACGAGCAGTACTTC
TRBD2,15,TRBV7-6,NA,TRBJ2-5,CASSSTSGAQETQYF,TGTGCCAGCAGCTCCACTAGCGGGGCTCAAGAGACCCAGTACTTC
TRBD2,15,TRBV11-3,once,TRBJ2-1,CASSPRGADYNEQFF,TGTGCCAGCAGCCCGCGGGGGGCAGACTACAATGAGCAGTTCTTC
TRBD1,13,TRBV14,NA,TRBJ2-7,CASGGQGSYEQYF,TGTGCCAGCGGGGGACAGGGCTCCTACGAGCAGTACTTC